This T cell receptor (beta chain) was sequenced during a study of blood T cell repertoires in COVID-19 (dated by TCRdb to about 2020). A note on the overall study: Samples covering the acute and convalescent phases of COVID-19 were provided by collaborators in the United States, Italy and Spain. The samples were drawn from two sources: the first 160 participants of the ongoing ImmuneRACE study, and approximately 1,300 subjects contributed by 6 global collaborators. The prospective study material was composed of cDNA or gDNA derived from T cells, B-cell-depleted T cells, or PBMCs. Where HLA class I and class II types were available, the types were taken from metadata supplied by the sample provider, not from assay-based typing. The repertoires were released in a freely available public database meant as a resource for research on the immune response to SARS-CoV-2. Deeply sampled blood TCRbeta repertoires from subjects exposed to, actively infected with, or recovered from COVID-19 were included in the dataset. The sample metadata nearly always contained a de-identified subject ID, COVID-19 status, age in years and sex.

Broader findings and caveats from the paper: Clinical and demographic metadata were provided uncurated, with the amount varying by source and participant.

As concerns this clone: Its antigen has not been determined. Per-nucleotide qualities are absent, and no much larger clonotype sits a single base away.

Each collaborating institution followed its own protocols to collect whole blood in K2EDTA tubes. For TCRbeta analysis, collaborators shipped samples as frozen whole blood, isolated PBMCs, or DNA extracted from either of those sample types. The immunoSEQ Assay, a bias-controlled multiplex PCR, was used to amplify TCRbeta CDR3 regions from genomic DNA. The authors' analysis ran thus. Nucleated cell counts per sample were estimated from amplification of reference gene primers within the assay. To quantify the absolute abundance of each unique TCRbeta CDR3 rearrangement, sequence reads were collapsed and filtered. Productive Simpson clonality was computed per sample as the square root of Simpson's diversity index over productive rearrangements. TCRdb took over this immuneACCESS table, retaining in-frame rearrangements with V and J assigned. Such tables are incomplete; in checked studies, under half of the missing clones stem from an unresolved V gene, and the remainder is unexplained. The V and J calls and clone size are taken from that table; D and trimming were inferred from the DNA. Across this sample there are 100,000 to 130,000 clones, with roughly 88% seen only once. About 6.8% of the sample is taken by the ten largest.

The CDR3 has 16 amino acids, counting the end cysteine and phenylalanine. The DNA shown is the 48-base CDR3, in frame from base 1. Cut back by 1 base and 3 bases, the V and J ends lie 12 bases apart. Based on the germline V gene (reference sequence), the CDR1 and CDR2 sequences are LNHDA and SQIVND. The chain is assembled from TRBV19 and TRBJ2-2, with TRBD2 as a weak D call on 6 bases. The sequencing input was peripheral blood. This TCR derives from a man in his forties or fifties with active or convalescent COVID-19. The nucleotides are TGTGCCAGTAGTATAGCCCAGCGGGCGTACACCGGGGAGCTGTTTTTT. It is translated as CASSIAQRAYTGELFF.